A single T cell receptor beta chain is shown here with its context. The sample is drawn from a study of shared clonotypes between healthy human individuals. Clones were read by immunoSEQ multiplex PCR, and TCRdb kept only the in-frame ones, dropping some. The sample lists some 470,000 clones; about 79% were seen once. This TCR derives from a woman aged 40 to 50 in good health. Some clones in this sample may be carry-over from other donors' samples. The sample taken for sequencing was PBMCs.

The CDR3 protein is CSVEDTGLAQETQYF. As DNA, the CDR3 is TGCAGCGTTGAAGATACAGGACTAGCGCAAGAGACCCAGTACTTC. This rearrangement joins TRBV29-1 to TRBJ2-5; 9 bases line up with TRBD2. CDR3 length: 15 residues. The junction had 4 bases not matched to a gene; V was cut back by 0 bases and J by 2 bases. The germline CDR1 and CDR2 sequences are SQVTM and ANQGSEA.